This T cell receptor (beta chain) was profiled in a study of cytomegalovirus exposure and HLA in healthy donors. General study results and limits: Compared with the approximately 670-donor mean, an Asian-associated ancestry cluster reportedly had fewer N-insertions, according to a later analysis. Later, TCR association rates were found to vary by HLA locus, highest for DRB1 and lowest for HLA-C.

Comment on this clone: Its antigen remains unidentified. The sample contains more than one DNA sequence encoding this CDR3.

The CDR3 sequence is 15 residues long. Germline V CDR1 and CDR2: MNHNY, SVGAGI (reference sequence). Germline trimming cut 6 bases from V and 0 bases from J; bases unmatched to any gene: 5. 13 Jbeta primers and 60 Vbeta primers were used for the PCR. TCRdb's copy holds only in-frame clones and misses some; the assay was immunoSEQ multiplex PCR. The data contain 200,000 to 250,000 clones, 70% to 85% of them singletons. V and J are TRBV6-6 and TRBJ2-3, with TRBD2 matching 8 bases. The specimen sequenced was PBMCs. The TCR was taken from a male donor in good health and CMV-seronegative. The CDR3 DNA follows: TGTGCCAGCAGCTTACTAGCGGCAAGCACAGATACGCAGTATTTT. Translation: CASSLLAASTDTQYF.